The 17 T cell receptor beta chains in this list originate from one sample, sequenced in a study of shared T cell receptors in the human thymus. Profiling relied on immunoSEQ multiplex PCR, and the TCRdb table lists in-frame clones only, not all of them. Counted here are hundreds of thousands of clones, about 89% occurring once; the ten biggest clones make up just under 0.0095%. Separately, the same data were catalogued under a study of human thymus T cells.

Sequenced input: thymocytes. The source of these receptors is a boy younger than two with a congenital heart defect.

The chain is built from TRBV9 and TRBJ1-2; weak D call: TRBD1 (5 bases). The CDR3 sequence is 14 residues long. Germline loops: CDR1 SGDLS, CDR2 YYNGEE. Trimming removed 4 bases at V and 5 bases at J, with 15 bases between. The CDR3 here is CASSPFDSSYGYTF. CDR3 in DNA: TGTGCCAGCAGCCCCTTCGACAGTTCTTATGGCTACACCTTC.

This rearrangement joins TRBV27 to TRBJ1-6; TRBD1 matches 8 bases. With V trimmed by 5 bases and J by 10 bases, 10 bases remained unmatched. The CDR3 contains 15 residues. CDR1 is MNHEY, CDR2 SMNVEV, per germline (reference sequence). The CDR3 loop is CASSPRQGTRSPLHF. CDR3 DNA: TGTGCCAGCAGTCCCAGACAGGGGACAAGGTCACCCCTCCACTTT.

The chain recombines TRBV4-3 with TRBJ2-4; maybe TRBD1 (6 bases). V was shortened by 0 bases and J by 1 base, with 16 bases between the two germline ends. Germline V gene sequence: CDR1 LGHNA, CDR2 YSLEER. There are 18 residues in the CDR3. The CDR3 DNA sequence: TGCGCCAGCAGCCAAGATTGGGGGCCCCCCGGGGCCAAAAACATTCAGTACTTC. Its translation: CASSQDWGPPGAKNIQYF.

The CDR3 coding sequence is TGTGCCAGCAGTGATTCACCGGGACTAGCCTACGAGCAGTACTTC. Its translation: CASSDSPGLAYEQYF. The chain combines TRBV27 with TRBJ2-7; 8 bases line up with TRBD2. Trimming took 5 bases from V and 2 from J; bases not matched to a gene: 8. Per germline, CDR1 MNHEY and CDR2 SMNVEV (reference sequence). The CDR3 spans 15 residues.

The chain has TRBV7-2 and TRBJ1-1; D is possibly TRBD1 (5 bases). Germline V gives CDR1 SGHTA, CDR2 FQGNSA. The CDR3 consists of 15 residues. Trimming took off 5 bases at V and 1 base at J, with 14 bases between the two ends. The CDR3 sequence is CASSLGGGWNTEAFF. The CDR3 bases are TGTGCCAGCAGCCTCGGCGGGGGGTGGAACACTGAAGCTTTCTTT.

The chain couples TRBV5-6 to TRBJ1-6, with 9 positions matching TRBD1. The CDR3 totals 17 residues. Germline values: CDR1 SGHDT, CDR2 YYEEEE. V dropped 2 bases and J dropped 7; count of bases not matched to a gene: 10. Here the CDR3 reads CASSFRDRVLRNSPLHF. In DNA form, the CDR3 reads TGTGCCAGCAGCTTCAGGGACAGGGTACTTAGGAATTCACCCCTCCACTTT.

The genes are TRBV18 and TRBJ2-1, with a possible D match to TRBD2 (5 bases). In germline, CDR1 is KGHSH, CDR2 LQKENI. Trimming took off 6 bases at V and 0 bases at J, with 15 bases between the two ends. This CDR3 is 16 amino acids long. This CDR3 is CASSRSSGGSYNEQFF. In DNA form, the CDR3 reads TGTGCCAGCTCCCGTTCCTCAGGAGGCTCCTACAATGAGCAGTTCTTC.

This clone came up a few times. The CDR3: CASSQDTGSSYNSPLHF. DNA of the CDR3: TGCGCCAGCAGCCAAGACACAGGGAGCTCCTATAATTCACCCCTCCACTTT. This chain connects TRBV4-1 to TRBJ1-6, with D possibly TRBD1 on 6 matching bases. V shed 0 bases and J shed 0 bases, with 9 bases lying between them. CDR1 MGHRA and CDR2 YSYEKL come from the germline V gene. The CDR3 spans 17 residues.

The chain has TRBV6-1 and TRBJ2-3; 9 positions match TRBD1. The CDR3 totals 14 residues. In germline, CDR1 is MNHNS, CDR2 SASEGT. V lost 6 bases, J lost 3 bases, and 4 bases stayed unmatched. The CDR3 spells CASSNRGRTDTQYF. Here the CDR3 DNA reads TGTGCCAGCAGCAACAGGGGGCGGACAGATACGCAGTATTTT.

This clone was seen a handful of times. CDR3 in amino acids: CASSQAGTGDSGANVLTF. As DNA, the CDR3 is TGCGCCAGCAGCCAAGCCGGGACAGGGGACTCTGGGGCCAACGTCCTGACTTTC. The chain joins TRBV4-3 to TRBJ2-6; 10 bases line up with TRBD1. The CDR3 is made up of 18 amino acids. Germline V lookup: CDR1 LGHNA, CDR2 YSLEER. V was pared by 1 base and J by 0 bases, with 3 bases of the junction left unmatched.

V and J are TRBV7-2 and TRBJ2-4; a possible D gene is TRBD2 (5 bases). The CDR3 runs to 12 residues. The V end lost 1 base, the J end lost 9 bases, and 7 bases lay between the germline ends. Germline V gives CDR1 SGHTA, CDR2 FQGNSA. Here the CDR3 reads CASSLGGSIQYF. In DNA form, the CDR3 reads TGTGCCAGCAGCTTAGGAGGGAGCATTCAGTACTTC. Filled out from reference TRBV7-2 and TRBJ2-4, the complete variable domain reads GAGVSQSPSNKVTEKGKDVELRCDPISGHTALYWYRQSLGQGLEFLIYFQGNSAPDKSGLPSDRFSAERTGGSVSTLTIQRTQQEDSAVYLCASSLGGSIQYFGAGTRLSVL.

This chain joins TRBV13 and TRBJ2-1, with D possibly matching TRBD2 (6 bases). V was pared by 5 bases and J by 4 bases, with 18 bases between. This CDR3 is built from 16 residues. The V gene's germline CDR1 is PRHDT and CDR2 FYEKMQ (reference sequence). CDR3 nucleotides: TGTGCCAGCAGCGGACTGCGCCGGCGGGATTACAATGAGCAGTTCTTC. This gives the protein CASSGLRRRDYNEQFF.

The J gene is TRBJ1-6, the V gene TRBV5-6; perhaps TRBD1 as D (6 bases). V was pared by 0 bases and J by 7 bases, with 14 bases between. The V gene's germline CDR1 is SGHDT and CDR2 YYEEEE. The CDR3 spans 16 residues. CDR3 protein: CASSLAAGVVNSPLHF. CDR3 coding DNA: TGTGCCAGCAGCTTGGCAGCAGGGGTAGTAAATTCACCCCTCCACTTT.

This chain joins TRBV4-1 and TRBJ2-3, with 7 bases aligning to TRBD1. CDR1 MGHRA and CDR2 YSYEKL come from the germline V gene. The CDR3 contains 17 residues. V shed 1 base and J 3 bases; nucleotides not matched to a gene: 10. This chain's CDR3 is CASSQVQRGRWTDTQYF. In nucleotides, the CDR3 is TGCGCCAGCAGCCAAGTTCAAAGGGGGCGGTGGACAGATACGCAGTATTTT.

The chain carries TRBV30 and TRBJ2-3; possible D gene TRBD1, 5 bases. Trimming stripped 0 bases from V and 3 bases from J, with 10 bases between. This CDR3 spans 14 amino acids. The germline CDR1 and CDR2 sequences are GTSNPN and SVGIG (reference sequence). In DNA form, the CDR3 reads TGTGCCTGGAGTGTAGTTGGGGCAACAGATACGCAGTATTTT. Residues: CAWSVVGATDTQYF.

The chain joins TRBV18 to TRBJ2-3, with 8 bases identical to TRBD2. The CDR3 contains 17 residues. V lost 0 bases and J lost 5; bases outside the gene matches: 10. In germline, CDR1 is KGHSH, CDR2 LQKENI. CDR3 sequence: CASSPPLERERVDTQYF. For the CDR3, the DNA is TGTGCCAGCTCACCACCCCTGGAGCGGGAGAGGGTAGATACGCAGTATTTT.

The chain joins TRBV5-1 to TRBJ2-6; D is perhaps TRBD1 (6 bases). V was clipped by 1 base and J by 4 bases, with 15 bases between them. CDR3 length: 17 residues. The germline CDR1 and CDR2 sequences are SGHRS and YFSETQ. CDR3 region: CASSLSTGQDGANVLTF. The CDR3 nucleotides read TGCGCCAGCAGCTTGAGCACAGGGCAGGACGGGGCCAACGTCCTGACTTTC.